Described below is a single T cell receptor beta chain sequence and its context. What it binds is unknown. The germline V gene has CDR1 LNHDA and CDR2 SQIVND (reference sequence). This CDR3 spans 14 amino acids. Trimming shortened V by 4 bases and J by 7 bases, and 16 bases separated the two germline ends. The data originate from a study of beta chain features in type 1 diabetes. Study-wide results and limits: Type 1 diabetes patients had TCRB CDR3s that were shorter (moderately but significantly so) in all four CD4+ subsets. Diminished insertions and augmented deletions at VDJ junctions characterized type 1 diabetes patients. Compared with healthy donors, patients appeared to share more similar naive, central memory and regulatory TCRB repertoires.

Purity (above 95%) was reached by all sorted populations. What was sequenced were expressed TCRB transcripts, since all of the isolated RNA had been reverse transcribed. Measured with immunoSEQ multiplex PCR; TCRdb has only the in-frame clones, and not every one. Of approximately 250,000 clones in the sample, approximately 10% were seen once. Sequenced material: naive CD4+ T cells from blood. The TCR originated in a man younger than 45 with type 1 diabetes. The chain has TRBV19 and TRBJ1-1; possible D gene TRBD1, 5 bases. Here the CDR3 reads CASSREEGTSEAFF. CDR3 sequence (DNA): TGTGCCAGTAGTAGAGAGGAGGGGACGAGTGAAGCTTTCTTT.